The 25 T cell receptor beta chains below were found in one sample sequenced in a study of blood T cells in healthy people across ages. Together with a sample-barcoded 5' primer, a J-beta primer mix was included in a second PCR lasting about 7 to 12 cycles. TCRdb redid the calling of the 5' RACE reads with MiXCR, one entry per CDR3 protein. Among approximately 900,000 distinct CDR3 sequences listed, 25% to 35% were seen once. A further study also used this sample, focusing on T cells of mothers and their children.

Sequencing was performed on blood. The receptors come from a woman in her forties in good health.

The chain is built from TRBV29-1 and TRBJ1-1; no clear D. This CDR3 has 12 residues. Trimming shortened V by 7 bases and J by 0 bases, and 9 bases separated the two germline ends. CDR1 SQVTM and CDR2 ANQGSEA come from the germline V gene. Here the CDR3 reads CSGSGLNTEAFF. The CDR3 DNA is TGCAGCGGCTCGGGCCTGAACACTGAAGCTTTCTTT.

The V gene is TRBV2, the J gene TRBJ2-1, with D possibly called TRBD1 or TRBD2 (5 bases each). Trimming removed 2 bases at V and 13 bases at J, with 15 bases between. The germline V gene has CDR1 SNHLY and CDR2 FYNNEI. This CDR3 spans 13 amino acids. CDR3 sequence: CASSEMGQGTQFF. The CDR3 DNA reads TGTGCCAGCAGTGAAATGGGGCAAGGGACCCAGTTCTTC. The variable domain in full, with the rest retrieved from reference TRBV2 and TRBJ2-1, is EPEVTQTPSHQVTQMGQEVILRCVPISNHLYFYWYRQILGQKVEFLVSFYNNEISEKSEIFDDQFSVERPDGSNFTLKIRSTKLEDSAMYFCASSEMGQGTQFFGPGTRLTVL.

This clonotype was seen many times. This chain links TRBV6-1 with TRBJ1-2, with a possible D match to TRBD1 (5 bases). V shed 5 bases and J shed 3 bases, with 10 bases lying between them. CDR3 size: 13 residues. CDR1 MNHNS and CDR2 SASEGT come from the germline V gene. CDR3 loop: CASSPEGDYGYTF. CDR3 nucleotides: TGTGCCAGCAGTCCTGAAGGGGACTATGGCTACACCTTC.

The chain recombines TRBV5-6 with TRBJ2-2; the D gene is possibly TRBD2 (5 bases). CDR3 length equals 15 residues. Trimming cost V 0 bases and J 4 bases, with 10 bases left between them. CDR1 is SGHDT and CDR2 is YYEEEE in the germline V gene. This chain's CDR3 is CASSLASRGTGELFF. For the CDR3, the DNA is TGTGCCAGCAGCTTGGCATCTCGGGGCACCGGGGAGCTGTTTTTT.

This chain links TRBV12-5 with TRBJ1-1; D is undetermined. Trimming removed 1 base from V and 6 bases from J, with 12 bases in between. Per the germline V gene, CDR1 is LGHNT and CDR2 is FRNRAP. The CDR3 has 14 amino acids. The CDR3 region is CASGLGGPAPEAFF. In nucleotides, the CDR3 is TGTGCTAGTGGTTTGGGAGGACCGGCACCTGAAGCTTTCTTT.

The chain links TRBV15 to TRBJ2-4; 8 bases map to TRBD2. The J call may be in error: the DNA end matches TRBJ2-7 better. Germline CDR1 reads LNHNV; CDR2 reads YYDKDF (reference sequence). The CDR3 contains 14 residues. CDR3 sequence: CATSRAGGSYEQYF. The DNA of the CDR3 is TGTGCCACCAGCAGAGCGGGAGGGAGCTACGAGCAGTACTTC.

This clonotype was seen more than once but under ten times. The chain is built from TRBV20-1 and TRBJ1-5; D call uncertain. The CDR3 loop spans 13 amino acids. The V end was cut by 3 bases, the J end by 5 bases, with 11 bases between. The V gene's germline CDR1 is DFQATT and CDR2 SNEGSKA (reference sequence). The CDR3 spells CSARAILDQPQHF. The CDR3 DNA follows: TGCAGTGCTAGGGCTATACTGGATCAGCCCCAGCATTTT.

This clonotype was recorded at least ten times. The chain employs TRBV5-1 and TRBJ2-1; TRBD2 is a possible D gene (5 bases). V lost 0 bases and J lost 8, with 9 bases in between. The CDR3 is made up of 13 amino acids. Germline-derived CDR1 and CDR2 are SGHRS and YFSETQ. In DNA, the CDR3 is TGCGCCAGCAGCTTGGGGACTCTCGATGAGCAGTTCTTC. Translating it yields CASSLGTLDEQFF.

V is TRBV28 and J is TRBJ2-4; maybe TRBD2 (5 bases). Per the germline V gene, CDR1 is MDHEN and CDR2 is SYDVKM. V dropped 5 bases and J dropped 6 bases, with 11 bases sitting between them. The CDR3 extends over 13 amino acids. CDR3 DNA: TGTGCCAGCAGTCCGGAGGTGGGAAACATTCAGTACTTC. Protein product: CASSPEVGNIQYF. Variable domain in full (rest from reference TRBV28 and TRBJ2-4): DVKVTQSSRYLVKRTGEKVFLECVQDMDHENMFWYRQDPGLGLRLIYFSYDVKMKEKGDIPEGYSVSREKKERFSLILESASTNQTSMYLCASSPEVGNIQYFGAGTRLSVL.

The chain combines TRBV7-2 with TRBJ2-3, with D possibly matching TRBD2 (5 bases). V lost 2 bases and J 2 bases, leaving 20 bases between the germline ends. CDR3 length equals 18 residues. CDR1 is SGHTA, CDR2 FQGNSA, per germline. CDR3 protein: CASSLLGRIPGSTDTQYF. The CDR3 region has the DNA TGTGCCAGCAGCTTATTGGGAAGAATCCCGGGGTCCACAGATACGCAGTATTTT.

This clonotype showed up many times. V is TRBV7-2 and J is TRBJ2-5, with 11 bases identical to TRBD2. This CDR3 region has 15 residues. Germline V lookup: CDR1 SGHTA, CDR2 FQGNSA. Unmatched junction bases numbered 5, after V lost 5 bases and J lost 3 bases. CDR3 sequence (DNA): TGTGCCAGCAGCCCCCCACTAGCGGGGGAAGAGACCCAGTACTTC. This codes for CASSPPLAGEETQYF.

This clonotype showed up just a few times. This chain connects TRBV5-4 to TRBJ2-1, with 7 bases fitting TRBD2. Trimming removed 4 bases from V and 7 bases from J; junction bases left unmatched: 14. The CDR3 contains 16 residues. Germline CDR1 and CDR2: SGHNT and YYREEE (reference sequence). The CDR3 nucleotides are TGTGCCAGCAGCCAAGGGTCCGGACTAGGATCTAATGAGCAGTTCTTC. It codes for CASSQGSGLGSNEQFF.

This clonotype was counted ten times or more. This chain joins TRBV5-1 and TRBJ2-7, with TRBD1 as a possible D gene (6 bases). CDR1 and CDR2 (germline): SGHRS, YFSETQ. V was pared by 7 bases and J by 3 bases, with 11 bases between. The CDR3 is made up of 12 amino acids. The CDR3 reads CASGDTDYEQYF. The CDR3 DNA follows: TGCGCCAGCGGGGACACCGACTACGAGCAGTACTTC. Full variable domain (rest looked up from reference TRBV5-1 and TRBJ2-7): KAGVTQTPRYLIKTRGQQVTLSCSPISGHRSVSWYQQTPGQGLQFLFEYFSETQRNKGNFPGRFSGRQFSNSRSEMNVSTLELGDSALYLCASGDTDYEQYFGPGTRLTVT.

This clonotype has only a few counts. The rearrangement joins TRBV7-3 to TRBJ1-6; a weak D match, TRBD1 (5 bases). V lost 2 bases and J lost 3, with 14 bases in between. CDR3 length equals 17 residues. Germline assignment: CDR1 SGHTA and CDR2 FQGTGA. The CDR3 region is CASSLGASGGYNSPLHF. The CDR3 bases are TGTGCCAGCAGCTTAGGAGCCAGTGGGGGCTATAATTCACCCCTCCACTTT.

This clonotype was seen more than once but under ten times. The chain employs TRBV5-1 and TRBJ2-1; TRBD2 aligns across 14 bases. The germline V gene encodes CDR1 SGHRS and CDR2 YFSETQ. The J segment lost 6 bases and the V segment lost 1 base, leaving 3 bases of the junction unmatched. This CDR3 spans 16 amino acids. DNA for the CDR3: TGCGCCAGCAGCTTGCACGGGACTAGCGGGGGCAATGAGCAGTTCTTC. Its protein is CASSLHGTSGGNEQFF.

This clonotype appeared many times. J is TRBJ2-7 and V is TRBV5-8, with D unclear. The CDR3 totals 13 residues. Germline lookup yields CDR1 SGHTS and CDR2 YDEGEE. The ends were cut back, 3 bases at V and 3 bases at J, with 10 bases in the middle. The CDR3 sequence: CASSSDRVYEQYF. The CDR3 DNA follows: TGTGCCAGCAGCTCGGATAGAGTCTACGAGCAGTACTTC.

This clonotype was seen at least ten times. This sequence joins TRBV20-1 and TRBJ1-2; 7 nucleotides align to TRBD1. Germline values: CDR1 DFQATT, CDR2 SNEGSKA (reference sequence). The CDR3 runs 16 residues. The V gene end was trimmed by 2 bases and the J gene end by 1 base; junction bases not matched to a gene: 10. The CDR3 DNA reads as TGCAGTGCTAGATCGGCAGGGGGAAGGGGTAACTATGGCTACACCTTC. This sequence encodes CSARSAGGRGNYGYTF.

This clonotype was recorded many times. The J gene is TRBJ2-7, the V gene TRBV7-3; D is unclear. There are 13 residues in the CDR3. Trimming pared 3 bases from V and 3 bases from J, leaving 9 bases between. The germline V gene has CDR1 SGHTA and CDR2 FQGTGA. This CDR3 reads CASSFNSLYEQYF. The CDR3 DNA reads TGTGCCAGCAGCTTTAACAGCCTCTACGAGCAGTACTTC. The variable domain in full, completed from reference TRBV7-3 and TRBJ2-7, reads GAGVSQTPSNKVTEKGKYVELRCDPISGHTALYWYRQSLGQGPEFLIYFQGTGAADDSGLPNDRFFAVRPEGSVSTLKIQRTERGDSAVYLCASSFNSLYEQYFGPGTRLTVT.

This clonotype was detected many times. This chain uses TRBV10-3 with TRBJ1-2; D is possibly TRBD1 (5 bases). The CDR3 is made up of 12 amino acids. Trimming pared 0 bases from V and 7 bases from J, leaving 6 bases between. Germline V gene data show CDR1 as ENHRY and CDR2 as SYGVKD. The CDR3, as DNA: TGTGCCATCAGTGAGTCCGGGGGTGGCTACACCTTC. Protein: CAISESGGGYTF.

This clonotype was observed a few times. The V gene is TRBV20-1, the J gene TRBJ2-1, with a tentative D call TRBD2 (6 bases). Trimming removed 5 bases at V and 6 bases at J, with 14 bases between. This CDR3 contains 13 residues. Germline V gene data show CDR1 as DFQATT and CDR2 as SNEGSKA (reference sequence). CDR3 nucleotides: TGCAGTGCTCGGAGGGCCCAGTCCAATGAGCAGTTCTTC. Its translation: CSARRAQSNEQFF.

This clonotype was observed a single time. A much larger clone lies one base from this, so it may be a read error. The chain has TRBV6-1 and TRBJ2-7, with D perhaps TRBD2 (6 bases). This CDR3 comprises 14 residues. Trimming took off 6 bases at V and 0 bases at J, with 12 bases between the two ends. Germline V gives CDR1 MNHNS, CDR2 SASEGT. The CDR3 region has the DNA TGTGCCAGCAGGCGCGGGGCGCTCTCCTACGAGCAGTACTTC. It is translated as CASRRGALSYEQYF.

In this sample, this clonotype turned up many times. The V call is TRBV6-1, the J call TRBJ2-5; perhaps TRBD1 as D (6 bases). V lost 4 bases, J lost 1 base, and 13 bases lay in between. Germline CDR1 MNHNS, CDR2 SASEGT. The CDR3 is 15 amino acids. The CDR3 DNA reads as TGTGCCAGCAGTGGGAACGGACAGACCCAAGAGACCCAGTACTTC. This sequence encodes CASSGNGQTQETQYF.

This clonotype has just a few counts. J is TRBJ2-5 and V is TRBV7-2; 10 bases match TRBD2. There are 17 residues in the CDR3. After removal of 4 bases from V and 2 bases from J, the junction contained 10 bases not matched to a gene. In germline, CDR1 is SGHTA, CDR2 FQGNSA. The DNA of the CDR3 is TGTGCCAGCAGCTCCAACCGAGCGGGGGGGCTGCAAGAGACCCAGTACTTC. Residues: CASSSNRAGGLQETQYF.

Only a few counts were recorded for this clonotype. V is TRBV27 and J is TRBJ1-5; D is unclear. The CDR3 is made up of 14 amino acids. The V and J ends lost 6 bases and 0 bases respectively, with 9 bases between them. CDR1 MNHEY and CDR2 SMNVEV come from the germline V gene (reference sequence). This chain's CDR3 is CASRSLYSNQPQHF. The CDR3 DNA sequence: TGTGCCAGCAGGTCCCTTTATAGCAATCAGCCCCAGCATTTT.

To note about this clonotype: Since a much larger clone is just one base distant, this may be a read error. The chain joins TRBV27 to TRBJ2-7, with 7 bases aligning to TRBD1. J lost 0 bases, V lost 8 bases, and 4 bases had no gene match. Per the germline V gene, CDR1 is MNHEY and CDR2 is SMNVEV (reference sequence). The CDR3 runs to 13 residues. CDR3 in amino acids: CASEDRSSYEQYF. The CDR3 region has the DNA TGTGCCAGCGAGGACAGGAGCTCCTACGAGCAGTACTTC.